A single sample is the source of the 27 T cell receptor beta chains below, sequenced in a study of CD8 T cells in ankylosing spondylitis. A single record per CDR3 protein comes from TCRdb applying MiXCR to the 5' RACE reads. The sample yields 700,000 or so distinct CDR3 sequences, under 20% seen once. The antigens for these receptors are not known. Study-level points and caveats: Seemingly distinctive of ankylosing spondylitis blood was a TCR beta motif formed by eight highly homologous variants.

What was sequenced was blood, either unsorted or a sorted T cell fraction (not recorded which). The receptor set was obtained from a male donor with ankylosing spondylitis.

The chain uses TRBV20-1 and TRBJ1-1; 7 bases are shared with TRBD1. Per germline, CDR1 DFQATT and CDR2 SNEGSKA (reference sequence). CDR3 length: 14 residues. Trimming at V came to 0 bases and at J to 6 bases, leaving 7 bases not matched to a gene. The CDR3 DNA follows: TGCAGTGCTAGAGATGGGCAGGGGGGACCTGAAGCTTTCTTT. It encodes CSARDGQGGPEAFF.

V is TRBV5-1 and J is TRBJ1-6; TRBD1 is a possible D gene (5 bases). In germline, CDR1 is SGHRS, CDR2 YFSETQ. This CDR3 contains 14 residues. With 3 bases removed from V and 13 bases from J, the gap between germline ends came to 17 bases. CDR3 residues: CASSYGTISGPLHF. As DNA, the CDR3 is TGCGCCAGCAGCTACGGGACTATTTCTGGCCCCCTCCACTTT. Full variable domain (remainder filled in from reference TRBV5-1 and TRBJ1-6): KAGVTQTPRYLIKTRGQQVTLSCSPISGHRSVSWYQQTPGQGLQFLFEYFSETQRNKGNFPGRFSGRQFSNSRSEMNVSTLELGDSALYLCASSYGTISGPLHFGNGTRLTVT.

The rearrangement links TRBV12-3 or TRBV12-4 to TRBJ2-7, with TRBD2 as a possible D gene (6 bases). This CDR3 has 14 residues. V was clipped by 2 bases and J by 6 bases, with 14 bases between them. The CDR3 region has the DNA TGTGCCAGCAGTTTATTCGTGGGAGGTGGCGAGCAGTACTTC. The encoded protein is CASSLFVGGGEQYF.

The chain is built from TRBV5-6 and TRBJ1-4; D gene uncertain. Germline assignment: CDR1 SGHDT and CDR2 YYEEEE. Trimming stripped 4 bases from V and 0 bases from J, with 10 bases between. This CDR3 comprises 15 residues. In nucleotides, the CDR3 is TGTGCCAGCAGCACCGGGAGGACAACTAATGAAAAACTGTTTTTT. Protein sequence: CASSTGRTTNEKLFF. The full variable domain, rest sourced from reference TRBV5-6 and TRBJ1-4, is DAGVTQSPTHLIKTRGQQVTLRCSPKSGHDTVSWYQQALGQGPQFIFQYYEEEERQRGNFPDRFSGHQFPNYSSELNVNALLLGDSALYLCASSTGRTTNEKLFFGSGTQLSVL.

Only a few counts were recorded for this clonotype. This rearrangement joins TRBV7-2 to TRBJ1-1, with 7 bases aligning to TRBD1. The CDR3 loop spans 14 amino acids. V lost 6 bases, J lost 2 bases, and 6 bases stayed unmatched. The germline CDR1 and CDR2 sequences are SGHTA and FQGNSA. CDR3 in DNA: TGTGCCAGCAGATTGGGGACAGCAAACACTGAAGCTTTCTTT. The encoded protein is CASRLGTANTEAFF.

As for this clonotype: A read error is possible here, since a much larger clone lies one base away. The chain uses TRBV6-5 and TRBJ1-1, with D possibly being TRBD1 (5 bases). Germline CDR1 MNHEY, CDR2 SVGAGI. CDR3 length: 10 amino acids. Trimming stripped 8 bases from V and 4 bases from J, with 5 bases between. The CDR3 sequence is CASGTTEAFF. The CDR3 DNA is TGTGCCAGCGGGACCACTGAAGCTTTCTTT.

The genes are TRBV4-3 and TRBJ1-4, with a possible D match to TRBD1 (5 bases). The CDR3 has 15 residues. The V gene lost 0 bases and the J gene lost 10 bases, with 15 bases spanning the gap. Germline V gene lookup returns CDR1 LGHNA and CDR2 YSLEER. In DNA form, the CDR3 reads TGCGCCAGCAGCCAAGATCGACAGCATCTGGGAAAACTGTTTTTT. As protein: CASSQDRQHLGKLFF.

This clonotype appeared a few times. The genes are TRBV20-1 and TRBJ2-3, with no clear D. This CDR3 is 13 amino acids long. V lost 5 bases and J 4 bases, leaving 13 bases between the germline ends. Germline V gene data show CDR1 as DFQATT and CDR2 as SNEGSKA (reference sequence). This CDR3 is CSAPGPSADTQYF. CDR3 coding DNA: TGCAGTGCTCCTGGACCCTCGGCAGATACGCAGTATTTT.

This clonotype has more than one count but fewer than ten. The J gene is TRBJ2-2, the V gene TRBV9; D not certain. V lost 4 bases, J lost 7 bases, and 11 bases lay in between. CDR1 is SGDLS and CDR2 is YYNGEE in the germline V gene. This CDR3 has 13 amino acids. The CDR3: CASSIDGVGELFF. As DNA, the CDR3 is TGTGCCAGCAGCATCGATGGTGTCGGGGAGCTGTTTTTT. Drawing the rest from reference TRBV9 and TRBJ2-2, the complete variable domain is DSGVTQTPKHLITATGQRVTLRCSPRSGDLSVYWYQQSLDQGLQFLIQYYNGEERAKGNILERFSAQQFPDLHSELNLSSLELGDSALYFCASSIDGVGELFFGEGSRLTVL.

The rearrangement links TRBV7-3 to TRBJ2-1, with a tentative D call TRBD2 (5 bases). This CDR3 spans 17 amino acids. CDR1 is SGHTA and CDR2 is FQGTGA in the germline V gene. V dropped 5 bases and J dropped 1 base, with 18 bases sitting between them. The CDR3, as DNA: TGTGCCAGCAGCCCCACCCCGGGGTTTCCTTCCTACAATGAGCAGTTCTTC. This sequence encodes CASSPTPGFPSYNEQFF. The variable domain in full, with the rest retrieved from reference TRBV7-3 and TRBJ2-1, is GAGVSQTPSNKVTEKGKYVELRCDPISGHTALYWYRQSLGQGPEFLIYFQGTGAADDSGLPNDRFFAVRPEGSVSTLKIQRTERGDSAVYLCASSPTPGFPSYNEQFFGPGTRLTVL.

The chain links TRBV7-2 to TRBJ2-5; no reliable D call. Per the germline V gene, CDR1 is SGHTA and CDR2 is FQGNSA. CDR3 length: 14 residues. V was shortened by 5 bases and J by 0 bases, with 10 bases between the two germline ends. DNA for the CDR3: TGTGCCAGCAGCCCCTCAGTGTACCAAGAGACCCAGTACTTC. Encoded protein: CASSPSVYQETQYF.

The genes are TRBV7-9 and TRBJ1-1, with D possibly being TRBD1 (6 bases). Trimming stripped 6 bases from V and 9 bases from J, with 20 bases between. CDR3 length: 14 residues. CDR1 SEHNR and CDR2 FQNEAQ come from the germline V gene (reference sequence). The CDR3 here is CASRSRQDAKKAFF. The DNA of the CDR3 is TGTGCCAGCAGAAGCAGACAGGACGCTAAAAAAGCTTTCTTT.

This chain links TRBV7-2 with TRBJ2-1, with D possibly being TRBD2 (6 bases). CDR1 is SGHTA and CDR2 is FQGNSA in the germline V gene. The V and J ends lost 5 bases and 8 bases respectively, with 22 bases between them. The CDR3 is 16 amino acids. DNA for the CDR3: TGTGCCAGCAGCCACCTGTGGGCGGGGACGACCTATGAGCAGTTCTTC. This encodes CASSHLWAGTTYEQFF.

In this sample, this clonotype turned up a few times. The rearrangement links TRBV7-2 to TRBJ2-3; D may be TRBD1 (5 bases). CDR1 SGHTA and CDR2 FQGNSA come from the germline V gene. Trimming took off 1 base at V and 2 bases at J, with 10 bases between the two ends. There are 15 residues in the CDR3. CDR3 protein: CASSLVQASTDTQYF. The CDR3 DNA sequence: TGTGCCAGCAGCTTAGTACAGGCATCCACAGATACGCAGTATTTT. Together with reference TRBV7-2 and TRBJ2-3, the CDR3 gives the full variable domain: GAGVSQSPSNKVTEKGKDVELRCDPISGHTALYWYRQSLGQGLEFLIYFQGNSAPDKSGLPSDRFSAERTGGSVSTLTIQRTQQEDSAVYLCASSLVQASTDTQYFGPGTRLTVL.

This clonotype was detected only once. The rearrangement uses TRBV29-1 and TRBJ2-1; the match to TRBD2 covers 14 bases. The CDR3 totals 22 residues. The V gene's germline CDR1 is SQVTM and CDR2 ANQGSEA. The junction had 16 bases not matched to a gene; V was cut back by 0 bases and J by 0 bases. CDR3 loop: CSVEDFLTGGLAGESSYNEQFF. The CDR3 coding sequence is TGCAGCGTTGAAGATTTCCTCACGGGGGGACTAGCGGGAGAGAGCTCCTACAATGAGCAGTTCTTC.

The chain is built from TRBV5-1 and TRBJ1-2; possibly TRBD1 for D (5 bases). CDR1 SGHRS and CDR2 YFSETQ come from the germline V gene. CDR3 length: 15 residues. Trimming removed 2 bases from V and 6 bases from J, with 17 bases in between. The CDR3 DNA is TGCGCCAGCAGCTTAGCAGGACCACAGGCTAATGGCTACACCTTC. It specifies CASSLAGPQANGYTF. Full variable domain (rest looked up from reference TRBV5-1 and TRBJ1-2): KAGVTQTPRYLIKTRGQQVTLSCSPISGHRSVSWYQQTPGQGLQFLFEYFSETQRNKGNFPGRFSGRQFSNSRSEMNVSTLELGDSALYLCASSLAGPQANGYTFGSGTRLTVV.

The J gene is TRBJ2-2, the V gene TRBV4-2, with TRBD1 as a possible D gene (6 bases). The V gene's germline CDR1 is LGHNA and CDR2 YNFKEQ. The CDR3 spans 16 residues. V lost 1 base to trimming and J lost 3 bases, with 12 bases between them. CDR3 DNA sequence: TGTGCCAGCAGCCAAGGGAGGACAGTAGACACCGGGGAGCTGTTTTTT. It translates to CASSQGRTVDTGELFF.

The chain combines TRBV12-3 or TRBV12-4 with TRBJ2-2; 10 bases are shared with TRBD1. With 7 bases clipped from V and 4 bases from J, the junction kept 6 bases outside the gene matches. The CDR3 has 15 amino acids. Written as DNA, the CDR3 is TGTGCCAGCACACTGACAGGGGGCGGCACCGGGGAGCTGTTTTTT. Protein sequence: CASTLTGGGTGELFF.

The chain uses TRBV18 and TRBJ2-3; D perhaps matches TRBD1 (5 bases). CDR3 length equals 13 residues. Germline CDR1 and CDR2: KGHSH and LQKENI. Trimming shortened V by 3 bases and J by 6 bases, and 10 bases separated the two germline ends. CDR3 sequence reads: CASSPPRGDTQYF. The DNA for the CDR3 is TGTGCCAGCTCACCTCCTAGGGGTGATACGCAGTATTTT.

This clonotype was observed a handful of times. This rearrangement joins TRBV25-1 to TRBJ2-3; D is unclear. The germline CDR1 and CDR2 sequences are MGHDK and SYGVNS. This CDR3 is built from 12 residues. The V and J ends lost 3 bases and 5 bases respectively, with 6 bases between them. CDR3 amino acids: CASSDNRDTQYF. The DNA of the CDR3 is TGTGCCAGCAGTGATAACCGAGATACGCAGTATTTT.

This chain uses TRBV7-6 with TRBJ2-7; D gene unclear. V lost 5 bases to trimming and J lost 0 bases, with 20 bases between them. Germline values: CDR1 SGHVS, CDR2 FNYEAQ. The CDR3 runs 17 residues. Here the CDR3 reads CASSPDPAGLSSYEQYF. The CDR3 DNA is TGTGCCAGCAGCCCAGACCCGGCTGGTTTGTCCTCCTACGAGCAGTACTTC.

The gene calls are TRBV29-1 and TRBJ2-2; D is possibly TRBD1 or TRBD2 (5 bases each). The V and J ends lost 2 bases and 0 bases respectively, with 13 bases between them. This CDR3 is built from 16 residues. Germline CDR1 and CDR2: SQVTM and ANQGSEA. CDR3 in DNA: TGCAGCGTTGAATGGGGAGAGGGACCGAACACCGGGGAGCTGTTTTTT. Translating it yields CSVEWGEGPNTGELFF.

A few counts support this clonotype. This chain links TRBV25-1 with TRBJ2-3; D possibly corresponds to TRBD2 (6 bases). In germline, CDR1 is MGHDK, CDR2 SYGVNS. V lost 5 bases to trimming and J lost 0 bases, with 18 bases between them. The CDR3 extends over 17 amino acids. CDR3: CASSKAGPTSSTDTQYF. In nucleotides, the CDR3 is TGTGCCAGCAGTAAAGCGGGCCCAACCTCTAGCACAGATACGCAGTATTTT.

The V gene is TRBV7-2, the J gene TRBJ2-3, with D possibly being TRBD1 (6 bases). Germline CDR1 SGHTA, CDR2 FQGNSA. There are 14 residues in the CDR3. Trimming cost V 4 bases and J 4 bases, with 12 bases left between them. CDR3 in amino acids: CASSSGQKADTQYF. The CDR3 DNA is TGTGCCAGCAGCTCCGGACAGAAAGCAGATACGCAGTATTTT.

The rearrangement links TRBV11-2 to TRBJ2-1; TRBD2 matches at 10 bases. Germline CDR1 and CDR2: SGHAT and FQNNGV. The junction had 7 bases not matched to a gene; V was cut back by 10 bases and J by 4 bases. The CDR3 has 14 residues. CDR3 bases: TGTGCCACCTCCGGGACTAGCGTATACAATGAGCAGTTCTTC. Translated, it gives CATSGTSVYNEQFF.

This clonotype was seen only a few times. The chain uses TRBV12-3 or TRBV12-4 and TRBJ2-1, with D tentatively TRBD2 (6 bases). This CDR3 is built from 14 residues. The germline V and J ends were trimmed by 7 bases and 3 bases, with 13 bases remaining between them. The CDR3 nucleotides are TGTGCCAGCACCAATCGGGGGATCTACAATGAGCAGTTCTTC. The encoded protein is CASTNRGIYNEQFF.

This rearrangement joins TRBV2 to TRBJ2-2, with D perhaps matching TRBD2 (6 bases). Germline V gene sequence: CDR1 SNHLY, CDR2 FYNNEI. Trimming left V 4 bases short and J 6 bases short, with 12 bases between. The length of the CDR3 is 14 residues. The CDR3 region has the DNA TGTGCCAGCAGTGCGGTGGGGGGTTCCGGGGAGCTGTTTTTT. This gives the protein CASSAVGGSGELFF.